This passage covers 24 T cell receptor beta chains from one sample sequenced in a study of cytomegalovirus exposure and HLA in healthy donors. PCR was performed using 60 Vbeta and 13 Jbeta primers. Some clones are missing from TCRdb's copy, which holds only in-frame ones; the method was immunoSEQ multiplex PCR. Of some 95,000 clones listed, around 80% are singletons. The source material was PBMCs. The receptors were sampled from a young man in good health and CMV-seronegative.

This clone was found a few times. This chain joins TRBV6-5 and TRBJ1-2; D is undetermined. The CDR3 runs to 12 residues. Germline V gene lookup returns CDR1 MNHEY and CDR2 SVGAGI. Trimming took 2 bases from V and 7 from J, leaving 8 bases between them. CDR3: CASSYRGAGYTF. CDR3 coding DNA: TGTGCCAGCAGTTACCGGGGTGCTGGCTACACCTTC.

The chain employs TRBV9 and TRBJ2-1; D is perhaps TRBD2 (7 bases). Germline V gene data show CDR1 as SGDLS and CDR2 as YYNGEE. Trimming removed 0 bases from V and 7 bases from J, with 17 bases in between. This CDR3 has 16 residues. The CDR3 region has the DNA TGTGCCAGCAGCGTAGGGGGGGCGCTAGCGGTGAATGAGCAGTTCTTC. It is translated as CASSVGGALAVNEQFF.

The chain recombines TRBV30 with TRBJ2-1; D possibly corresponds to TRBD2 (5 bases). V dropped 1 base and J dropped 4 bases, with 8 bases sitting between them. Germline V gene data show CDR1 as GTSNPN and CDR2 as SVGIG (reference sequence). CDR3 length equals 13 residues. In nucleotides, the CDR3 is TGTGCCTGGAGTGGGACTGAGTACAATGAGCAGTTCTTC. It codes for CAWSGTEYNEQFF. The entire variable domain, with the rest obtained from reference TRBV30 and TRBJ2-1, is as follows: SQTIHQWPATLVQPVGSPLSLECTVEGTSNPNLYWYRQAAGRGLQLLFYSVGIGQISSEVPQNLSASRPQDRQFILSSKKLLLSDSGFYLCAWSGTEYNEQFFGPGTRLTVL.

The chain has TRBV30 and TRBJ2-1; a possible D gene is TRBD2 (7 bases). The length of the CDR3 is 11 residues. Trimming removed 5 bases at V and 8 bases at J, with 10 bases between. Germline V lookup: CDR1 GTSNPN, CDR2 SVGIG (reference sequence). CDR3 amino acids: CAWGGGHEQFF. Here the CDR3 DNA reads TGTGCCTGGGGCGGGGGCCATGAGCAGTTCTTC.

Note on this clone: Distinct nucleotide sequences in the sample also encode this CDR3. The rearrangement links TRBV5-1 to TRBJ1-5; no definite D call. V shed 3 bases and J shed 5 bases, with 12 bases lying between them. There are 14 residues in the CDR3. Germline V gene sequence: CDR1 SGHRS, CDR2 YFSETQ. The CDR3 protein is CASSSGSGDQPQHF. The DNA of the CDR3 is TGCGCCAGCAGCTCGGGATCGGGCGATCAGCCCCAGCATTTT.

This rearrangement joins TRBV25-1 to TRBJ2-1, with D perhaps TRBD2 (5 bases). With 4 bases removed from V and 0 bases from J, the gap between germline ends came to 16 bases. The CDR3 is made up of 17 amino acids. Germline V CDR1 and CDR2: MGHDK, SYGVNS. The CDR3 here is CASSAPSGHVSYNEQFF. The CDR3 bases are TGTGCCAGCAGTGCCCCAAGCGGCCACGTCTCCTACAATGAGCAGTTCTTC. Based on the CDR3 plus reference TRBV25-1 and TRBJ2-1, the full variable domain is EADIYQTPRYLVIGTGKKITLECSQTMGHDKMYWYQQDPGMELHLIHYSYGVNSTEKGDLSSESTVSRIRTEHFPLTLESARPSHTSQYLCASSAPSGHVSYNEQFFGPGTRLTVL.

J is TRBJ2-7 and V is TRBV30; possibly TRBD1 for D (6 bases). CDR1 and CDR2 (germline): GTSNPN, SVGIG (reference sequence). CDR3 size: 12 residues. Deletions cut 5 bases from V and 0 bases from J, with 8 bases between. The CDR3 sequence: CAWGQPSYEQYF. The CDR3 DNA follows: TGTGCCTGGGGACAGCCCTCCTACGAGCAGTACTTC.

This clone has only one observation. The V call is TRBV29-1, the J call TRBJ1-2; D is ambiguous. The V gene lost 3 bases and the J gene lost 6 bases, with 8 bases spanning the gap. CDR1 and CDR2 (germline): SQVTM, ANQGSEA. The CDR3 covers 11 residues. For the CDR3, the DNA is TGCAGCGTTGAGTCTAGACATGGCTACACCTTC. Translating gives CSVESRHGYTF.

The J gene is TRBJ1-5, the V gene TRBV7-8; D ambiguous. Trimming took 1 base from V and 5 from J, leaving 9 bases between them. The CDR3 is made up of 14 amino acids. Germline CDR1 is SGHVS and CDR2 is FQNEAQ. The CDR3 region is CASSLGAKDQPQHF. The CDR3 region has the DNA TGTGCCAGCAGCTTAGGGGCCAAGGATCAGCCCCAGCATTTT.

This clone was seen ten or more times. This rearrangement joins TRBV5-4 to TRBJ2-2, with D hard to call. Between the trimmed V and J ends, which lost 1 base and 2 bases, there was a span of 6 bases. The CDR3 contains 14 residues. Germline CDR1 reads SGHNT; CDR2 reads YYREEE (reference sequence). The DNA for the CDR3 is TGTGCCAGCAGCTTGAGACAAAACACCGGGGAGCTGTTTTTT. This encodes CASSLRQNTGELFF.

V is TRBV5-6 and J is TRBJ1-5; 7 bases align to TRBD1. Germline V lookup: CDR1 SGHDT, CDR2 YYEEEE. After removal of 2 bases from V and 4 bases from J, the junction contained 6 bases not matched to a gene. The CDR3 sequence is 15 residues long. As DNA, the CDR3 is TGTGCCAGCAGCTTCAAGGACAGGTTAAATCAGCCCCAGCATTTT. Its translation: CASSFKDRLNQPQHF.

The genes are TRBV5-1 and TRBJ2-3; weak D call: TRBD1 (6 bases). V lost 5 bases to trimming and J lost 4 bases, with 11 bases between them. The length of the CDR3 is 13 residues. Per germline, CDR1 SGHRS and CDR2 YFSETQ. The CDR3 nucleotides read TGCGCCAGCAGAGTAGGGGGTTCAGATACGCAGTATTTT. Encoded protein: CASRVGGSDTQYF. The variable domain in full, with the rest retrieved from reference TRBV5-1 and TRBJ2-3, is KAGVTQTPRYLIKTRGQQVTLSCSPISGHRSVSWYQQTPGQGLQFLFEYFSETQRNKGNFPGRFSGRQFSNSRSEMNVSTLELGDSALYLCASRVGGSDTQYFGPGTRLTVL.

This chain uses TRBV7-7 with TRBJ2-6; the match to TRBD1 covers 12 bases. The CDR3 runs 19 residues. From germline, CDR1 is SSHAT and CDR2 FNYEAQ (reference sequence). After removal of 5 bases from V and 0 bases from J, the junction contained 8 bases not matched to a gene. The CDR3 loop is CASSPPGQGARSGANVLTF. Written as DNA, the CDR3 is TGTGCCAGCAGCCCGCCGGGACAGGGGGCGCGCTCTGGGGCCAACGTCCTGACTTTC.

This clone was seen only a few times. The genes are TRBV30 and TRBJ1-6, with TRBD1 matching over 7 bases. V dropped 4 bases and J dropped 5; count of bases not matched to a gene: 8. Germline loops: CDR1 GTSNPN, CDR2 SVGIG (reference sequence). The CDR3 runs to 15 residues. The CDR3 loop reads CAWKRTGADNSPLHF. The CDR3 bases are TGTGCCTGGAAACGCACAGGGGCTGATAATTCACCCCTCCACTTT.

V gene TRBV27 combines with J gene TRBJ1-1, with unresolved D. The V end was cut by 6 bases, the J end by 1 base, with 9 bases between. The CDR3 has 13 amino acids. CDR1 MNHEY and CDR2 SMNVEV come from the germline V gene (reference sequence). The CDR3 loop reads CASRESGNTEAFF. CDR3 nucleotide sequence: TGTGCCAGCAGGGAAAGCGGGAACACTGAAGCTTTCTTT.

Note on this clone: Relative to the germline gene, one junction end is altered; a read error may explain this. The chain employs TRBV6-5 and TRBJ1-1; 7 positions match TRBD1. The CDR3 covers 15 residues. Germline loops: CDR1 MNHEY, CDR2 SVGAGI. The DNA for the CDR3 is TGTGCCAGCAATTACGTGACAGGGCAGAACACTGAAGCTTTCTTT. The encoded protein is CASNYVTGQNTEAFF.

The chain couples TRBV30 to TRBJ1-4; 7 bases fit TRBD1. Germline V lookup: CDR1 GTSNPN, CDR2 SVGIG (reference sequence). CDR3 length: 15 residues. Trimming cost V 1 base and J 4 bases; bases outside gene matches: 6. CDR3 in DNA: TGTGCCTGGAGTGGGCCGGGACAGCGTAATGAAAAACTGTTTTTT. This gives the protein CAWSGPGQRNEKLFF.

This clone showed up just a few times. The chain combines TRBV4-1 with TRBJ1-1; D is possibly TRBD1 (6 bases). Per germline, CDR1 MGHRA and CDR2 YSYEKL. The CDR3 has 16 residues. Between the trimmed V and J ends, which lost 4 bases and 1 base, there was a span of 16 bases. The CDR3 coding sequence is TGCGCCAGCAGCCGACGTACGGACAGCCCGAACACTGAAGCTTTCTTT. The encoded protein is CASSRRTDSPNTEAFF.

The CDR3 sequence is CAIRTDRAGDEQYF. CDR3 DNA sequence: TGTGCCATCAGGACGGACAGGGCGGGCGACGAGCAGTACTTC. V usage is TRBV10-3 and J usage is TRBJ2-7; 8 bases match TRBD1. The V segment lost 6 bases and the J segment 5 bases; nucleotides outside the gene matches: 9. This CDR3 has 14 residues. Looked up from germline, CDR1 is ENHRY and CDR2 is SYGVKD.

CDR3 in DNA: TGCGCCAGCAGTTCAGGACCCCGGGACAGGGGCTCCTACGAGCAGTACTTC. Translating it yields CASSSGPRDRGSYEQYF. V is TRBV10-2 and J is TRBJ2-7, with 10 positions matching TRBD1. J gave up 0 bases and V 5 bases, and 10 bases lay outside the gene matches. Germline values: CDR1 WSHSY, CDR2 SAAADI. The CDR3 spans 17 residues.

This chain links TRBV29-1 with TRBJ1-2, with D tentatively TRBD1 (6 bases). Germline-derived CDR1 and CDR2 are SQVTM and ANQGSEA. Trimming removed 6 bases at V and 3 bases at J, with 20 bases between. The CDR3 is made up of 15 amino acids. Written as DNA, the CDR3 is TGCAGCGTAAGGCCCTCACAGGGTCGGGACTATGGCTACACCTTC. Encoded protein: CSVRPSQGRDYGYTF.

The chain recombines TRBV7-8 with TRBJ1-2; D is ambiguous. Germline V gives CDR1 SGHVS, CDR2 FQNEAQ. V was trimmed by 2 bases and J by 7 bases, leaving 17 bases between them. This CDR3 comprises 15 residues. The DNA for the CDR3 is TGTGCCAGCAGCTTAATATCACGCGGGGAAGGTGGCTACACCTTC. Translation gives CASSLISRGEGGYTF.

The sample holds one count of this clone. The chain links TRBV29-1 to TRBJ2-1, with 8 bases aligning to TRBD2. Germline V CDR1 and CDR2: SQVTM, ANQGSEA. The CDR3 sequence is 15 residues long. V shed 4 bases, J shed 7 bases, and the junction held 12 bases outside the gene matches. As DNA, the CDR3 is TGCAGCGTTGCAACGGGAGGGGCCTTTAGAAATGAGCAGTTCTTC. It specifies CSVATGGAFRNEQFF.

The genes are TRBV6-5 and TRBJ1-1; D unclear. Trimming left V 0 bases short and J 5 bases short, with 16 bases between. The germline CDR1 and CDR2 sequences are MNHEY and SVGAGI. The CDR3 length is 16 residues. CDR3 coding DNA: TGTGCCAGCAGTTACTCGATGGCGGGCGGAGAAACTGAAGCTTTCTTT. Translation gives CASSYSMAGGETEAFF.